One sample yielded the 24 T cell receptor beta chains listed below, sequenced in a study of cytomegalovirus exposure and HLA in healthy donors. 60 Vbeta and 13 Jbeta primers were used in PCR. Some clones are missing from TCRdb's copy, which holds only in-frame ones; the method was immunoSEQ multiplex PCR. The sample records fewer than 200,000 clones, 65% to 75% being singletons. The sequencing sample was made of PBMCs. All receptors derive from a girl between 5 and 17 years old in good health and CMV-seronegative.

This clone came up once. V usage is TRBV5-1 and J usage is TRBJ2-3; 8 bases fit TRBD1. The CDR3 loop spans 16 amino acids. CDR1 and CDR2 (germline): SGHRS, YFSETQ. V shed 2 bases and J 2 bases; nucleotides not matched to a gene: 7. CDR3 bases: TGCGCCAGCAGCTTATCAGGGGGCAGCTTCACAGATACGCAGTATTTT. It yields the protein CASSLSGGSFTDTQYF.

The chain is built from TRBV7-9 and TRBJ1-2; unclear D gene. This CDR3 region has 13 residues. Between the trimmed V and J ends, which lost 1 base and 3 bases, there was a span of 6 bases. CDR1 and CDR2 from the germline V gene are SEHNR and FQNEAQ (reference sequence). The CDR3 region has the DNA TGTGCCAGCAGCTTAGGGGGAGACTATGGCTACACCTTC. Translation: CASSLGGDYGYTF.

The chain uses TRBV10-2 and TRBJ2-3, with 9 bases identical to TRBD2. CDR1 is WSHSY and CDR2 is SAAADI in the germline V gene. Trimming removed 3 bases from V and 0 bases from J; junction bases left unmatched: 10. This CDR3 has 18 residues. The CDR3 here is CASSDSSGVRVSTDTQYF. In nucleotides, the CDR3 is TGCGCCAGCAGTGATTCTAGCGGGGTCCGAGTGAGCACAGATACGCAGTATTTT.

The chain combines TRBV6-5 with TRBJ1-1, with a possible D match to TRBD1 (6 bases). CDR3 size: 13 residues. CDR1 is MNHEY and CDR2 is SVGAGI in the germline V gene. Between the trimmed V and J ends, which lost 6 bases and 1 base, there was a span of 9 bases. CDR3 in amino acids: CASRKGQNTEAFF. CDR3 DNA sequence: TGTGCCAGCAGGAAGGGACAGAACACTGAAGCTTTCTTT.

CDR3 nucleotides: TGTGCCAGCAGCTTGGAAAGTGTCCGAGGGGAGACCCAGTACTTC. Its protein is CASSLESVRGETQYF. The chain links TRBV5-4 to TRBJ2-5, with D possibly matching TRBD2 (5 bases). Germline CDR1 reads SGHNT; CDR2 reads YYREEE (reference sequence). The CDR3 is 15 amino acids. V lost 0 bases to trimming and J lost 5 bases, with 14 bases between them. Looking up the rest from reference TRBV5-4 and TRBJ2-5 gives the full variable domain: ETGVTQSPTHLIKTRGQQVTLRCSSQSGHNTVSWYQQALGQGPQFIFQYYREEENGRGNFPPRFSGLQFPNYSSELNVNALELDDSALYLCASSLESVRGETQYFGPGTRLLVL.

The genes are TRBV27 and TRBJ2-5; tentative D call: TRBD2 (6 bases). This CDR3 comprises 14 residues. V dropped 2 bases and J dropped 1 base, with 8 bases sitting between them. Germline V CDR1 and CDR2: MNHEY, SMNVEV (reference sequence). This chain's CDR3 is CASSLLASQETQYF. The CDR3 DNA sequence: TGTGCCAGCAGTTTACTAGCGTCCCAAGAGACCCAGTACTTC.

The rearrangement joins TRBV4-1 to TRBJ1-5; no clear D. V was cut by 3 bases and J by 9 bases, with 24 bases left in between. The length of the CDR3 is 17 residues. The germline CDR1 and CDR2 sequences are MGHRA and YSYEKL. The CDR3 nucleotides read TGCGCCAGCAGCCACCCACAGACCCTACTCACGGTGCGGCCCCAGCATTTT. It yields the protein CASSHPQTLLTVRPQHF.

The table lists this clone with a count of one. The CDR3 spells CASSQSDRDGNQPQHF. The CDR3 region has the DNA TGCGCCAGCAGCCAATCTGACAGGGACGGCAATCAGCCCCAGCATTTT. The V and J genes are TRBV4-1 and TRBJ1-5; 7 bases fit TRBD1. Germline V gives CDR1 MGHRA, CDR2 YSYEKL. V lost 2 bases and J lost 2; bases outside the gene matches: 6. CDR3 length: 16 residues.

This chain joins TRBV19 and TRBJ1-3; D is perhaps TRBD1 (6 bases). The ends were cut back, 4 bases at V and 0 bases at J, with 16 bases in the middle. This CDR3 is 17 amino acids long. CDR1 is LNHDA and CDR2 is SQIVND in the germline V gene (reference sequence). The CDR3 sequence is CASSSGQQTHSGNTIYF. CDR3 DNA sequence: TGTGCCAGTAGTAGCGGACAGCAGACACACTCTGGAAACACCATATATTTT.

The chain combines TRBV6-4 with TRBJ2-5; D is perhaps TRBD1 (6 bases). The CDR3 spans 12 residues. Trimming stripped 5 bases from V and 7 bases from J, with 11 bases between. The germline CDR1 and CDR2 sequences are MRHNA and SNTAGT. The CDR3 DNA sequence: TGTGCCAGCAGTACACAGGGCCCGACCCAGTACTTC. This gives the protein CASSTQGPTQYF.

There are a few counts of this clone. This chain uses TRBV5-1 with TRBJ2-7, with 7 bases that match TRBD1. CDR3 length equals 15 residues. The V and J ends lost 0 bases and 0 bases, in that order; junction bases with no gene match: 3. The germline gives CDR1 SGHRS, CDR2 YFSETQ. CDR3 residues: CASSLGTGSSYEQYF. The CDR3 DNA reads TGCGCCAGCAGCTTGGGGACAGGTAGCTCCTACGAGCAGTACTTC.

J is TRBJ2-7 and V is TRBV5-6; 9 bases match TRBD1. This CDR3 has 15 residues. Losses at the gene ends were 4 bases for V and 0 bases for J; bases not matched to a gene: 5. Germline values: CDR1 SGHDT, CDR2 YYEEEE. CDR3 protein: CASSHPDRGSYEQYF. DNA of the CDR3: TGTGCCAGCAGCCACCCGGACAGGGGCTCCTACGAGCAGTACTTC.

The chain joins TRBV2 to TRBJ2-3, with 9 bases fitting TRBD2. Germline trimming cut 9 bases from V and 2 bases from J; bases unmatched to any gene: 6. This CDR3 spans 14 amino acids. Germline V gives CDR1 SNHLY, CDR2 FYNNEI. As DNA, the CDR3 is TGTGCCAGTGCAAAGCGGGGGGCCACAGATACGCAGTATTTT. Protein sequence: CASAKRGATDTQYF.

V is TRBV19 and J is TRBJ1-5; 7 bases fit TRBD1. The CDR3 spans 16 residues. J was trimmed by 5 bases and V by 4 bases; bases with no gene match: 11. Germline-derived CDR1 and CDR2 are LNHDA and SQIVND (reference sequence). The CDR3 loop reads CASSSPHRGEDQPQHF. The CDR3 region has the DNA TGTGCCAGTAGTAGCCCCCACAGGGGCGAGGATCAGCCCCAGCATTTT. The variable domain in full, with the rest retrieved from reference TRBV19 and TRBJ1-5, is DGGITQSPKYLFRKEGQNVTLSCEQNLNHDAMYWYRQDPGQGLRLIYYSQIVNDFQKGDIAEGYSVSREKKESFPLTVTSAQKNPTAFYLCASSSPHRGEDQPQHFGDGTRLSIL.

The J gene is TRBJ2-7, the V gene TRBV19; D possibly corresponds to TRBD1 (6 bases). This CDR3 contains 12 residues. Per the germline V gene, CDR1 is LNHDA and CDR2 is SQIVND (reference sequence). The ends were cut back, 9 bases at V and 0 bases at J, with 9 bases in the middle. The CDR3 DNA reads TGTGCCAGCCAGGACAGCTCCTACGAGCAGTACTTC. Translation gives CASQDSSYEQYF.

This clone appeared once. The V gene is TRBV5-1, the J gene TRBJ2-7; D is perhaps TRBD1 (5 bases). V lost 0 bases and J 1 base, leaving 11 bases between the germline ends. Per the germline V gene, CDR1 is SGHRS and CDR2 is YFSETQ. There are 15 residues in the CDR3. The CDR3 spells CASSLEQALSYEQYF. As DNA, the CDR3 is TGCGCCAGCAGCTTGGAACAGGCACTATCCTACGAGCAGTACTTC.

The chain combines TRBV18 with TRBJ1-4; 7 nucleotides align to TRBD1. This CDR3 is 16 amino acids long. CDR1 and CDR2 (germline): KGHSH, LQKENI. The ends lost 3 bases at V and 2 bases at J; junction bases unmatched: 6. CDR3 in amino acids: CASSPGQEGTNEKLFF. As DNA, the CDR3 is TGTGCCAGCTCACCCGGACAGGAGGGGACTAATGAAAAACTGTTTTTT.

The chain links TRBV4-1 to TRBJ1-3; TRBD1 aligns across 8 bases. This CDR3 contains 18 residues. Germline-derived CDR1 and CDR2 are MGHRA and YSYEKL. V trimming: 4 bases; J trimming: 4 bases; junction bases outside the gene matches: 15. The CDR3 loop is CASSLPNTFGQGGNTIYF. CDR3 coding DNA: TGCGCCAGCAGCCTCCCTAATACCTTCGGACAGGGAGGAAACACCATATATTTT.

V is TRBV13 and J is TRBJ1-5; 8 bases agree with TRBD1. Per germline, CDR1 PRHDT and CDR2 FYEKMQ (reference sequence). V was pared by 5 bases and J by 4 bases, with 4 bases of the junction left unmatched. The CDR3 sequence is 14 residues long. CDR3 amino acids: CASSQGAGNQPQHF. CDR3 bases: TGTGCCAGCAGCCAGGGGGCAGGGAATCAGCCCCAGCATTTT.

The chain is built from TRBV11-1 and TRBJ2-3; 9 bases are a match to TRBD1. This CDR3 spans 16 amino acids. Per the germline V gene, CDR1 is SGHAT and CDR2 is FQDESV (reference sequence). Germline trimming cut 4 bases from V and 3 bases from J; bases unmatched to any gene: 8. The CDR3 spells CASSSWTGEITDTQYF. The CDR3 bases are TGTGCCAGCAGCTCGTGGACAGGGGAGATTACAGATACGCAGTATTTT.

This rearrangement joins TRBV4-1 to TRBJ1-6; 8 bases agree with TRBD1. J lost 6 bases, V lost 0 bases, and 4 bases had no gene match. This CDR3 comprises 16 residues. The germline V gene encodes CDR1 MGHRA and CDR2 YSYEKL. CDR3 in amino acids: CASSQDQGTGNSPLHF. CDR3 nucleotide sequence: TGCGCCAGCAGCCAAGATCAGGGGACAGGTAATTCACCCCTCCACTTT.

The chain employs TRBV5-4 and TRBJ2-2; 7 nucleotides align to TRBD1. The J segment lost 2 bases and the V segment lost 4 bases, leaving 5 bases of the junction unmatched. The germline CDR1 and CDR2 sequences are SGHNT and YYREEE (reference sequence). The CDR3 sequence is 15 residues long. In DNA form, the CDR3 reads TGTGCCAGCAGCCGCCGGGACAGCAACACCGGGGAGCTGTTTTTT. This sequence encodes CASSRRDSNTGELFF.

The chain links TRBV19 to TRBJ2-1; D possibly corresponds to TRBD2 (5 bases). Trimming removed 5 bases from V and 5 bases from J, with 13 bases in between. Germline V gene data show CDR1 as LNHDA and CDR2 as SQIVND (reference sequence). The CDR3 sequence is 14 residues long. The CDR3: CASSPQEVDNEQFF. DNA of the CDR3: TGTGCCAGTAGTCCCCAGGAGGTCGACAATGAGCAGTTCTTC.

The V call is TRBV11-3, the J call TRBJ1-1; tentative D call: TRBD1 (6 bases). Germline CDR1 is SGHNT and CDR2 is YENEEA. Trimming took off 5 bases at V and 8 bases at J, with 15 bases between the two ends. The CDR3 covers 13 residues. The CDR3, as DNA: TGTGCCAGCAGCCGAGGGTCGGACAGAGAAGCTTTCTTT. Translation gives CASSRGSDREAFF.